This T cell receptor beta chain comes out of a study of T-cell memory formation after mild COVID-19. For the study at large: The TCR clusters were mostly specific to one donor. Study-wide points: Some SARS-CoV-2-responding clones were already detected in memory before infection. Mostly located in CM and EM were contracting CD4+ clones, with contracting CD8+ clones located in EMRA.

CDR1 is LGHDT and CDR2 is YNNKEL in the germline V gene (reference sequence). V was clipped by 3 bases and J by 0 bases, with 9 bases between them. This CDR3 is 15 amino acids long. On this clonotype itself: What it binds is not known.

Each CDR3 protein is one row after TCRdb ran MiXCR on the 5' RACE reads. The sample records roughly 450,000 distinct CDR3 sequences, roughly 18% being singletons. This chain links TRBV3-1 with TRBJ2-4; D is unresolved. Sequencing was done on a sample of PBMCs or a T cell subset sorted from them (not recorded which). The clonotype originates from a man aged 18 to 29 who had mild COVID-19 (a few samples of this study predate the infection). Cell type and time point are not known. The CDR3 here is CASSQGRLAKNIQYF. In DNA, the CDR3 is TGTGCCAGCAGCCAGGGTCGTCTAGCCAAAAACATTCAGTACTTC.